This T cell receptor beta chain was found in a study of beta chain features in type 1 diabetes. Study results and caveats: Type 1 diabetes patients had VDJ junctions that carried fewer insertions and more deletions. Equally in patients and controls, PCR might preferentially amplify shorter templates. Because the template was cDNA, high-expressing cells might be over-represented. People with Type 1 diabetes carried modestly yet significantly shorter TCRB CDR3s in all four CD4+ subsets.

The authors sorted CD4+ naive, central memory, regulatory and stem cell-like memory cells via CD45RO/CCR7/CD25/CD127/CD95/CD27. Regarding this clone: The antigen is not known. This sample includes further DNA sequences coding for the same CDR3.

V was cut by 0 bases and J by 8 bases, with 14 bases left in between. CDR1 is GTSNPN and CDR2 is SVGIG in the germline V gene (reference sequence). The CDR3 is made up of 14 amino acids. The entirety of the isolated RNA underwent reverse transcription, so expressed TCRB transcripts were sequenced. Sequencing used immunoSEQ multiplex PCR; TCRdb keeps in-frame clones, though not all of them. Of more than 250,000 clones in the sample, roughly 21% were seen once. Sequencing was done on a sample of naive CD4+ T cells from blood. The gene calls are TRBV30 and TRBJ1-5, with D possibly being TRBD1 (5 bases). This sequence was found in a woman aged 40 to 50 with type 1 diabetes. The CDR3 nucleotides are TGTGCCTGGAGTGTACAAGGGGCTTCGGAGCCCCAGCATTTT. Translated, it gives CAWSVQGASEPQHF.